The clone carrying this T cell receptor (beta chain) was seen a single time. Antigen unknown. The source of the sample is a study of cytomegalovirus exposure and HLA in healthy donors. Whole-study results and caveats: Among TCR beta chains, those listed as cytomegalovirus-associated numbered more than 150.

60 Vbeta and 13 Jbeta primers were used in PCR. Authors' processing steps: Later work found roughly 80 million unique TCR beta chains, with 9.5 million to 11 million shared. Assay used: immunoSEQ multiplex PCR; TCRdb lists only in-frame clones, some missing. D and trimming come from the DNA, and the V and J calls and clone size come from that table. The repertoire holds 210,000 or so clones, with approximately 87% as singletons. Material: PBMCs. The TCR comes from a human donor in good health.

CDR3 DNA: TGCGCCAGCAGCCAAGATCAGGGTCGGAATCAGCCCCAGCATTTT. This gives the protein CASSQDQGRNQPQHF. This rearrangement joins TRBV4-1 to TRBJ1-5, with D perhaps matching TRBD1 (5 bases). Germline V gene data show CDR1 as MGHRA and CDR2 as YSYEKL. CDR3 length equals 15 residues. Trimming took off 0 bases at V and 4 bases at J, with 10 bases between the two ends.